Shown below are 23 T cell receptor beta chains from a single sample sequenced in a study of cytomegalovirus exposure and HLA in healthy donors. The PCR ran on 60 Vbeta and 13 Jbeta primers. Generated by immunoSEQ multiplex PCR, the TCRdb table keeps only in-frame clones and is missing some. The data show approximately 150,000 clones, with roughly 80% seen just once and 3.5% to 5.5% held by the top ten. The sequenced sample consisted of PBMCs. These receptors all come from a woman in her thirties or forties in good health and CMV-seropositive.

The chain couples TRBV9 to TRBJ2-3, with 12 bases identical to TRBD2. V was clipped by 2 bases and J by 4 bases; unmatched bases: 2. The CDR3 is 15 amino acids. Germline lookup yields CDR1 SGDLS and CDR2 YYNGEE. CDR3: CASSVRLAGADTQYF. The CDR3 region has the DNA TGTGCCAGCAGCGTCCGACTAGCGGGGGCAGATACGCAGTATTTT.

The chain couples TRBV6-5 to TRBJ2-1, with TRBD2 matching over 10 bases. The CDR3 is 14 residues long. CDR1 and CDR2 (germline): MNHEY, SVGAGI. V lost 7 bases and J lost 6; bases outside the gene matches: 6. The CDR3 protein is CASMASGGLNEQFF. Here the CDR3 DNA reads TGTGCCAGCATGGCTAGCGGGGGACTCAATGAGCAGTTCTTC.

This chain joins TRBV30 and TRBJ1-1; D call uncertain. The CDR3 contains 13 residues. The germline CDR1 and CDR2 sequences are GTSNPN and SVGIG (reference sequence). The V and J ends lost 2 bases and 0 bases respectively, with 7 bases between them. The CDR3 loop reads CAWSQAMNTEAFF. The CDR3 DNA reads TGTGCCTGGAGTCAAGCTATGAACACTGAAGCTTTCTTT.

This clone was seen more than once but under ten times. The V and J genes are TRBV6-5 and TRBJ2-7; a possible D gene is TRBD1 (5 bases). Trimming took off 7 bases at V and 0 bases at J, with 13 bases between the two ends. The CDR3 spans 14 residues. CDR1 is MNHEY, CDR2 SVGAGI, per germline. This CDR3 is CASTPGADSYEQYF. CDR3 in DNA: TGTGCCAGCACCCCTGGGGCAGACTCCTACGAGCAGTACTTC.

The CDR3 region has the DNA TGTGCCAGCAGCTTTTCTAGCGGGGGGGGTAATGAGCAGTTCTTC. Amino acid sequence: CASSFSSGGGNEQFF. The chain links TRBV7-3 to TRBJ2-1; 12 bases match TRBD2. Per the germline V gene, CDR1 is SGHTA and CDR2 is FQGTGA. The CDR3 totals 15 residues. V trimming: 3 bases; J trimming: 7 bases; junction bases outside the gene matches: 4.

This rearrangement joins TRBV19 to TRBJ1-2; 11 bases agree with TRBD1. In germline, CDR1 is LNHDA, CDR2 SQIVND (reference sequence). V trimming: 8 bases; J trimming: 3 bases; junction bases outside the gene matches: 11. CDR3 length equals 16 residues. DNA for the CDR3: TGTGCCAGTTCCCGCTCGGACAGGGGGCACGACTATGGCTACACCTTC. Amino acid sequence: CASSRSDRGHDYGYTF. Complete variable domain (other parts from reference TRBV19 and TRBJ1-2): DGGITQSPKYLFRKEGQNVTLSCEQNLNHDAMYWYRQDPGQGLRLIYYSQIVNDFQKGDIAEGYSVSREKKESFPLTVTSAQKNPTAFYLCASSRSDRGHDYGYTFGSGTRLTVV.

This clone is a singleton in its sample. The V gene is TRBV30, the J gene TRBJ2-1, with 8 bases matching TRBD2. CDR3 length: 13 amino acids. Per germline, CDR1 GTSNPN and CDR2 SVGIG (reference sequence). Germline trimming cut 1 base from V and 9 bases from J; bases unmatched to any gene: 5. The CDR3: CAWSDGRAGEQFF. CDR3 bases: TGTGCCTGGAGTGACGGGAGGGCCGGTGAGCAGTTCTTC. Combining the CDR3 with reference TRBV30 and TRBJ2-1 gives the whole variable domain SQTIHQWPATLVQPVGSPLSLECTVEGTSNPNLYWYRQAAGRGLQLLFYSVGIGQISSEVPQNLSASRPQDRQFILSSKKLLLSDSGFYLCAWSDGRAGEQFFGPGTRLTVL.

The J gene is TRBJ2-7, the V gene TRBV30; maybe TRBD2 (6 bases). The CDR3 runs to 14 residues. Germline V gene lookup returns CDR1 GTSNPN and CDR2 SVGIG (reference sequence). Trimming removed 5 bases at V and 0 bases at J, with 14 bases between. In nucleotides, the CDR3 is TGTGCCTGGGAACCCGGGGGTATCTCCTACGAGCAGTACTTC. It specifies CAWEPGGISYEQYF.

The V gene is TRBV23-1, the J gene TRBJ2-5; weak D call: TRBD2 (6 bases). TRBV23-1 carries the ORF label, with uncertain function. V lost 4 bases to trimming and J lost 3 bases, with 15 bases between them. This CDR3 contains 15 residues. The CDR3 coding sequence is TGCGCCAGCAGTCGGATAATGGCTAGCGAAGAGACCCAGTACTTC. Translated: CASSRIMASEETQYF.

The J gene is TRBJ1-3, the V gene TRBV30, with D possibly matching TRBD1 (6 bases). This CDR3 region has 13 residues. Germline V gene sequence: CDR1 GTSNPN, CDR2 SVGIG (reference sequence). CDR3: CATDSLSGNTIYF. The CDR3 region has the DNA TGTGCTACGGACAGCCTCTCTGGAAACACCATATATTTT.

V is TRBV5-5 and J is TRBJ1-2; 7 nucleotides agree with TRBD1. Germline assignment: CDR1 SGHKS and CDR2 YYEKEE (reference sequence). The CDR3 sequence is 13 residues long. Trimming took 4 bases from V and 9 from J; bases not matched to a gene: 9. The CDR3 here is CASSIDRVVRYTF. The CDR3 bases are TGTGCCAGCAGCATTGACAGGGTGGTACGCTACACCTTC.

The chain combines TRBV30 with TRBJ1-1; D possibly corresponds to TRBD1 (6 bases). The CDR3 covers 15 residues. Germline V lookup: CDR1 GTSNPN, CDR2 SVGIG (reference sequence). Between the trimmed V and J ends, which lost 4 bases and 4 bases, there was a span of 19 bases. CDR3 nucleotide sequence: TGTGCCTGGAAACGAACAGCTTGGGGGCCCACTGAAGCTTTCTTT. Its translation: CAWKRTAWGPTEAFF.

The chain carries TRBV4-1 and TRBJ2-7; 8 bases map to TRBD2. The CDR3 is made up of 18 amino acids. Germline CDR1 MGHRA, CDR2 YSYEKL. The ends lost 0 bases at V and 3 bases at J; junction bases unmatched: 13. DNA of the CDR3: TGCGCCAGCAGCCAAGACCCTGGCAGGAGCGGGAGCGACTACGAGCAGTACTTC. Its protein product is CASSQDPGRSGSDYEQYF.

As to this clone: Additional DNA sequences in this sample encode the identical CDR3. This chain uses TRBV7-9 with TRBJ2-5; 7 bases align to TRBD1. The CDR3 is 14 residues long. J was trimmed by 5 bases and V by 3 bases; bases with no gene match: 6. CDR1 and CDR2 from the germline V gene are SEHNR and FQNEAQ (reference sequence). The CDR3 spells CASSLPRGQETQYF. CDR3 DNA: TGTGCCAGCAGCTTGCCGAGGGGGCAGGAGACCCAGTACTTC.

CDR3 loop: CASSLVGLASGSSYEQYF. DNA of the CDR3: TGTGCCAGCAGCTTAGTAGGACTAGCGTCCGGAAGCTCCTACGAGCAGTACTTC. The chain uses TRBV7-2 and TRBJ2-7; 9 bases match TRBD2. J lost 0 bases, V lost 1 base, and 10 bases had no gene match. From germline, CDR1 is SGHTA and CDR2 FQGNSA. CDR3 size: 18 residues.

Points on this clone: This sample includes further DNA sequences coding for the same CDR3. The rearrangement links TRBV5-4 to TRBJ1-6; possibly TRBD1 for D (5 bases). Trimming took off 0 bases at V and 6 bases at J, with 10 bases between the two ends. The CDR3 spans 15 residues. CDR1 is SGHNT and CDR2 is YYREEE in the germline V gene (reference sequence). DNA for the CDR3: TGTGCCAGCAGCTTGGGGGGGGACTTTAATTCACCCCTCCACTTT. Translating gives CASSLGGDFNSPLHF.

This clone turned up a few times. The chain employs TRBV7-9 and TRBJ1-6, with 12 bases lining up with TRBD1. The CDR3 has 15 amino acids. CDR1 is SEHNR, CDR2 FQNEAQ, per germline (reference sequence). V was clipped by 5 bases and J by 7 bases; unmatched bases: 3. For the CDR3, the DNA is TGTGCCAGCAGCGGGACAGGGGGCAAAAATTCACCCCTCCACTTT. It yields the protein CASSGTGGKNSPLHF.

V and J are TRBV5-4 and TRBJ2-3; 9 bases fit TRBD2. Trimming cost V 1 base and J 2 bases; bases outside gene matches: 14. Germline loops: CDR1 SGHNT, CDR2 YYREEE (reference sequence). This CDR3 is built from 19 residues. CDR3 in amino acids: CASSLPFVGLAGITDTQYF. DNA for the CDR3: TGTGCCAGCAGCTTGCCTTTCGTTGGTCTAGCGGGGATCACAGATACGCAGTATTTT.

The V call is TRBV7-6, the J call TRBJ2-1, with D perhaps TRBD2 (6 bases). CDR3 length: 13 residues. Trimming removed 5 bases from V and 4 bases from J, with 9 bases in between. Per germline, CDR1 SGHVS and CDR2 FNYEAQ. CDR3 amino acids: CASSPSVYNEQFF. The CDR3 DNA reads TGTGCCAGCAGCCCTAGCGTTTACAATGAGCAGTTCTTC.

The chain combines TRBV28 with TRBJ1-2; 7 nucleotides agree with TRBD1. Germline V gene data show CDR1 as MDHEN and CDR2 as SYDVKM. Losses at the gene ends were 6 bases for V and 3 bases for J; bases not matched to a gene: 7. The CDR3 totals 14 residues. The DNA for the CDR3 is TGTGCCAGCAGCTTGCTTGGACAGGACTATGGCTACACCTTC. Encoded protein: CASSLLGQDYGYTF.

V usage is TRBV2 and J usage is TRBJ2-7, with a tentative D call TRBD1 (5 bases). This CDR3 has 12 amino acids. Trimming shortened V by 5 bases and J by 9 bases, and 14 bases separated the two germline ends. Germline lookup yields CDR1 SNHLY and CDR2 FYNNEI. This CDR3 reads CASSPVGQPQYF. The DNA of the CDR3 is TGTGCCAGCAGTCCTGTGGGGCAGCCGCAGTACTTC.

This clone is termed medium-sized (0.01 to 0.1%). The chain combines TRBV5-1 with TRBJ2-7, with D possibly TRBD1 on 6 matching bases. The V and J ends lost 3 bases and 1 base respectively, with 8 bases between them. CDR3 length equals 13 residues. Germline values: CDR1 SGHRS, CDR2 YFSETQ. The CDR3 DNA reads TGCGCCAGCAGCTACGGACAGTCCTACGAGCAGTACTTC. Translating it yields CASSYGQSYEQYF.

This rearrangement joins TRBV4-1 to TRBJ2-2; 11 nucleotides line up with TRBD2. V was clipped by 2 bases and J by 4 bases; unmatched bases: 6. The length of the CDR3 is 17 residues. From germline, CDR1 is MGHRA and CDR2 YSYEKL. CDR3 region: CASSQPGTSGTTGELFF. CDR3 bases: TGCGCCAGCAGCCAACCCGGGACTAGCGGTACCACCGGGGAGCTGTTTTTT.